This T cell receptor (beta chain) was observed in a study of T cell repertoires in cytomegalovirus infection. The junction had 14 bases not matched to a gene; V was cut back by 4 bases and J by 9 bases. This CDR3 is 17 amino acids long. Per the germline V gene, CDR1 is SGDLS and CDR2 is YYNGEE. TCRdb passed the reads through MiXCR, listing each CDR3 protein once. The table shows about 490,000 distinct CDR3 sequences, with more than 20% occurring only once. This clonotype was detected only a few times. V and J are TRBV9 and TRBJ2-1; 12 nucleotides align to TRBD2. The sample consisted of PBMCs. The source of this sequence is a human donor in good health (CMV status not recorded). Some clones in this sample may be carry-over from other donors' samples. CDR3 sequence reads: CASSPRLAGEVVGEQFF. The CDR3 nucleotides are TGTGCCAGCAGCCCGAGACTAGCGGGAGAGGTTGTCGGTGAGCAGTTCTTC.